The 17 T cell receptor beta chains given below trace back to one sample, sequenced in a study of blood T cells in healthy people across ages. Primed by a sample-barcoded 5' primer and a J-beta primer mix, a second PCR proceeded for 7 to 11 cycles. TCRdb re-derived calls from the 5' RACE reads in MiXCR, one entry per CDR3 protein. The profile shows under 2,000,000 distinct CDR3 sequences, about 50% of them singletons. The sequencing input was blood. Receptor source: a middle-aged woman in good health.

The chain joins TRBV7-8 to TRBJ1-2, with D maybe TRBD1 (6 bases). This CDR3 is built from 15 residues. Looked up from germline, CDR1 is SGHVS and CDR2 is FQNEAQ. The germline V and J ends were trimmed by 5 bases and 3 bases, with 16 bases remaining between them. The CDR3 DNA reads TGTGCCAGCAGCCGGGGTTCAGGGGCGGACTATGGCTACACCTTC. Protein: CASSRGSGADYGYTF. Full variable domain (rest looked up from reference TRBV7-8 and TRBJ1-2): GAGVSQSPRYKVAKRGQDVALRCDPISGHVSLFWYQQALGQGPEFLTYFQNEAQLDKSGLPSDRFFAERPEGSVSTLKIQRTQQEDSAVYLCASSRGSGADYGYTFGSGTRLTVV.

The rearrangement links TRBV27 to TRBJ1-2; D possibly corresponds to TRBD1 (6 bases). CDR3 size: 12 residues. CDR1 MNHEY and CDR2 SMNVEV come from the germline V gene (reference sequence). V was clipped by 3 bases and J by 7 bases, with 9 bases between them. CDR3: CASSFTQGGYTF. The CDR3 DNA reads as TGTGCCAGCAGTTTCACACAGGGTGGCTACACCTTC.

The V gene is TRBV11-2, the J gene TRBJ2-5; 7 bases agree with TRBD2. CDR3 length: 16 amino acids. Germline assignment: CDR1 SGHAT and CDR2 FQNNGV. The V and J ends lost 5 bases and 1 base, in that order; junction bases with no gene match: 10. The CDR3 sequence: CASSPRPLASQETQYF. CDR3 coding DNA: TGTGCCAGCAGCCCGCGGCCACTAGCGAGCCAAGAGACCCAGTACTTC.

The V call is TRBV5-1, the J call TRBJ2-1; possibly TRBD1 for D (7 bases). Germline-derived CDR1 and CDR2 are SGHRS and YFSETQ. The CDR3 has 16 residues. V lost 4 bases to trimming and J lost 6 bases, with 20 bases between them. CDR3 sequence: CASSPGGIGTGNEQFF. CDR3 nucleotide sequence: TGCGCCAGCAGCCCAGGGGGGATCGGGACTGGCAATGAGCAGTTCTTC. The full variable domain, with the rest looked up from reference TRBV5-1 and TRBJ2-1, is KAGVTQTPRYLIKTRGQQVTLSCSPISGHRSVSWYQQTPGQGLQFLFEYFSETQRNKGNFPGRFSGRQFSNSRSEMNVSTLELGDSALYLCASSPGGIGTGNEQFFGPGTRLTVL.

This clonotype was picked up a small number of times. The junction shows a germline mismatch at one end, possibly a read error. This sequence joins TRBV7-7 and TRBJ2-5; D perhaps matches TRBD1 (6 bases). This CDR3 is built from 15 residues. CDR1 is SSHAT and CDR2 is FNYEAQ in the germline V gene (reference sequence). The CDR3 DNA reads as TGTGCTAGCAGCTTGGAACAGGGTTTACGTGAGACCCAGTACTTC. Its translation is CASSLEQGLRETQYF.

J is TRBJ1-6 and V is TRBV4-3; 9 nucleotides align to TRBD1. Looked up from germline, CDR1 is LGHNA and CDR2 is YSLEER. The CDR3 consists of 16 residues. V was clipped by 0 bases and J by 9 bases; unmatched bases: 6. This CDR3 reads CASSQDTGQGGSPLHF. CDR3 DNA: TGCGCCAGCAGCCAAGATACGGGACAGGGAGGTTCACCCCTCCACTTT.

The chain carries TRBV11-2 and TRBJ2-3, with D uncertain. V gave up 3 bases and J gave up 0 bases, with 16 bases separating them. Germline V gene data show CDR1 as SGHAT and CDR2 as FQNNGV. CDR3 length: 17 residues. The CDR3 DNA reads TGTGCCAGCAGCTTTCCAAACTGGGGTCCAAGCACAGATACGCAGTATTTT. Amino acid sequence: CASSFPNWGPSTDTQYF.

CDR3 protein: CSAETLAGEQETQYF. In nucleotides, the CDR3 is TGCAGTGCGGAGACTCTAGCGGGGGAGCAAGAGACCCAGTACTTC. The chain is built from TRBV20-1 and TRBJ2-5; TRBD2 agrees at 10 bases. The germline gives CDR1 DFQATT, CDR2 SNEGSKA (reference sequence). The CDR3 spans 15 residues. The ends lost 6 bases at V and 2 bases at J; junction bases unmatched: 9.

A word on this clonotype: Being one base from a much bigger clone, this may be a read error. This rearrangement joins TRBV7-2 to TRBJ2-5; 11 bases agree with TRBD2. The DNA matches TRBJ2-7 better at its end, which makes the J call doubtful. The CDR3 covers 14 residues. Germline V CDR1 and CDR2: SGHTA, FQGNSA. The CDR3 nucleotides read TGTGCCAGCAGCTGGGGACTAGCGGAGGACGAGCAGTACTTC. This encodes CASSWGLAEDEQYF.

On this clonotype itself: The germline gene is not matched at one end of the junction; a read error may be the cause. This chain joins TRBV29-1 and TRBJ2-4, with 8 bases aligning to TRBD2. CDR1 and CDR2 from the germline V gene are SQVTM and ANQGSEA. The CDR3 totals 16 residues. In DNA form, the CDR3 reads TGCGGCGTTGGGTTGTTGGCGGGGGGCGCCAAAAACATTCAGTACTTC. Its translation is CGVGLLAGGAKNIQYF. The variable domain in full, with the rest retrieved from reference TRBV29-1 and TRBJ2-4, is SAVISQKPSRDICQRGTSLTIQCQVDSQVTMMFWYRQQPGQSLTLIATANQGSEATYESGFVIDKFPISRPNLTFSTLTVSNMSPEDSSIYLCGVGLLAGGAKNIQYFGAGTRLSVL.

The chain combines TRBV18 with TRBJ1-2, with 7 positions matching TRBD1. Germline V CDR1 and CDR2: KGHSH, LQKENI. V lost 5 bases, J lost 2 bases, and 5 bases stayed unmatched. The CDR3 loop spans 14 amino acids. As DNA, the CDR3 is TGTGCCAGCTCAGAGGGACAGCAGAACTATGGCTACACCTTC. It translates to CASSEGQQNYGYTF.

V and J are TRBV28 and TRBJ2-4; D not certain. The DNA end is a closer match to TRBJ2-5, so the J assignment may be wrong. Germline CDR1 MDHEN, CDR2 SYDVKM. The CDR3 has 13 amino acids. The CDR3 is CASCLPVGETQYF. DNA for the CDR3: TGTGCCAGCTGCCTACCGGTGGGGGAGACCCAGTACTTC.

The chain carries TRBV29-1 and TRBJ2-1; 8 bases are a match to TRBD2. CDR1 is SQVTM and CDR2 is ANQGSEA in the germline V gene. This CDR3 comprises 12 residues. CDR3 sequence reads: CGGGPTVYEQFF. The CDR3 DNA follows: TGCGGCGGGGGGCCCACTGTATATGAGCAGTTCTTC.

This chain joins TRBV20-1 and TRBJ2-1; D may match TRBD1 or TRBD2 (5 bases each). CDR1 is DFQATT and CDR2 is SNEGSKA in the germline V gene (reference sequence). Deletions cut 3 bases from V and 0 bases from J, with 15 bases between. The CDR3 covers 16 residues. The CDR3 region is CSARAPGRRSYNEQFF. CDR3 coding DNA: TGCAGTGCTAGGGCCCCGGGGCGTCGCTCCTACAATGAGCAGTTCTTC.

This chain links TRBV6-2 or TRBV6-3 with TRBJ1-1; 9 bases line up with TRBD1. J gave up 7 bases and V 0 bases, and 6 bases lay outside the gene matches. The V gene's germline CDR1 is MNHEY and CDR2 SVGEGT. This CDR3 has 15 residues. The CDR3 DNA sequence: TGTGCCAGCAGTTACTCCGGGACAGGGTTGGGTGAAGCTTTCTTT. As protein: CASSYSGTGLGEAFF.

As regards this clonotype: A junction boundary mismatches the germline segment, possibly from a read error. The CDR3 reads CARSFYVTGVADTQYF. The CDR3 nucleotides read TGTGCCCGCAGTTTTTACGTGACAGGGGTCGCAGATACGCAGTATTTT. This rearrangement joins TRBV12-3 or TRBV12-4 to TRBJ2-3; 8 bases align to TRBD1. The CDR3 length is 16 residues.

This chain joins TRBV13 and TRBJ2-1; TRBD2 might be the D (8 bases). Trimming pared 4 bases from V and 7 bases from J, leaving 20 bases between. Germline V gives CDR1 PRHDT, CDR2 FYEKMQ (reference sequence). The length of the CDR3 is 16 residues. CDR3 bases: TGTGCCAGCAGCTCGCGAGCGGGGGTCAGGGGGAATGAGCAGTTCTTC. This sequence encodes CASSSRAGVRGNEQFF.